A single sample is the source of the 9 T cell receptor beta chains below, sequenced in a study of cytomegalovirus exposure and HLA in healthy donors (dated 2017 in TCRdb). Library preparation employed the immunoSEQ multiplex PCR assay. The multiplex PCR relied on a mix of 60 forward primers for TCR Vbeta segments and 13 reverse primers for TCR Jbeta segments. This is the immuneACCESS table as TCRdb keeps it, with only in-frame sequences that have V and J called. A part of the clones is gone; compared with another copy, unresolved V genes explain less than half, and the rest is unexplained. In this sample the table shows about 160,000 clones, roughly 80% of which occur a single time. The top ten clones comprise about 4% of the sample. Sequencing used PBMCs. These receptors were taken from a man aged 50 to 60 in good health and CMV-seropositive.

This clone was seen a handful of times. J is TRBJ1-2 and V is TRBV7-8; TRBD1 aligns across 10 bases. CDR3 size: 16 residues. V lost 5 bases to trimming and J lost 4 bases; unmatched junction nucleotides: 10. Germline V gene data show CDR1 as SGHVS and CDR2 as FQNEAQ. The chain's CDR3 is CASSRAGTGVGYGYTF. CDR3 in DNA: TGTGCCAGCAGCAGGGCCGGGACAGGGGTCGGCTATGGCTACACCTTC.

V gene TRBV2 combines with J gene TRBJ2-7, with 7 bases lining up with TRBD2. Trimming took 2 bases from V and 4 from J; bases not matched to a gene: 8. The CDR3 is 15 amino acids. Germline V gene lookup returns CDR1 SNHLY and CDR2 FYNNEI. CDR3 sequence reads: CASSEIGGGGYEQYF. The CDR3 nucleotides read TGTGCCAGCAGTGAAATTGGTGGGGGGGGGTACGAGCAGTACTTC.

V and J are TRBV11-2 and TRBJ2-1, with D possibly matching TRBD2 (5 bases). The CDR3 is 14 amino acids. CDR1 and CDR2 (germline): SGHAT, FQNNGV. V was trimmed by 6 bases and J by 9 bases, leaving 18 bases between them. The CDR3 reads CASRDWRESAEQFF. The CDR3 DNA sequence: TGTGCCAGCAGGGACTGGCGAGAGTCGGCTGAGCAGTTCTTC.

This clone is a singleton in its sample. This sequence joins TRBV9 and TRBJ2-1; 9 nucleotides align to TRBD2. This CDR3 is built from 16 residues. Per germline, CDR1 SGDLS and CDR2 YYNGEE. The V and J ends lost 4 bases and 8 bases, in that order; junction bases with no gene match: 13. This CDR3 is CASSRTGTSIRDEQFF. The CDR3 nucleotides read TGTGCCAGCAGCCGAACTGGGACTAGCATTCGTGATGAGCAGTTCTTC.

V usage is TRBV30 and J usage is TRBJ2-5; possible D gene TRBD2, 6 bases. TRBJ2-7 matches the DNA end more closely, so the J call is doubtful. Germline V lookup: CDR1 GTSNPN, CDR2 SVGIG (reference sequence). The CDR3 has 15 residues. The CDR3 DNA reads TGTGCCTGGGGAGAGCCCGGACTAACCACCTACGAGCAGTACTTC. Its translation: CAWGEPGLTTYEQYF.

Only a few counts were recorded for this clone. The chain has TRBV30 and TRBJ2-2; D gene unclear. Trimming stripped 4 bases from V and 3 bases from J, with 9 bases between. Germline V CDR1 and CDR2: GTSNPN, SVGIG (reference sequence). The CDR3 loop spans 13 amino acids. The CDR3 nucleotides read TGTGCCTGGATGGGCACATACACCGGGGAGCTGTTTTTT. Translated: CAWMGTYTGELFF.

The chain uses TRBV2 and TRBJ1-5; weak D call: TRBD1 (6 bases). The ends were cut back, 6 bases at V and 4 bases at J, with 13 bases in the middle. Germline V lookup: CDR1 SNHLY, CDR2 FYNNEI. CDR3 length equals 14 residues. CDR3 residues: CASRAVQGNQPQHF. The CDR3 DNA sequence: TGTGCCAGCAGGGCGGTACAGGGAAATCAGCCCCAGCATTTT.

The CDR3 DNA sequence: TGTGCCAGCTGGGGGGAGAACACTGAAGCTTTCTTT. This codes for CASWGENTEAFF. The genes are TRBV6-6 and TRBJ1-1; D perhaps matches TRBD1 (5 bases). V gave up 8 bases and J gave up 1 base, with 8 bases separating them. The CDR3 is made up of 12 amino acids. Germline V CDR1 and CDR2: MNHNY, SVGAGI (reference sequence).

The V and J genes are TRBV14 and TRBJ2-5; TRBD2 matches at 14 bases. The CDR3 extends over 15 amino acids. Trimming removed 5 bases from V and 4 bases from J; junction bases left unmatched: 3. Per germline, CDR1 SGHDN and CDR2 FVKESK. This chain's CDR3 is CASSYGLAGGETQYF. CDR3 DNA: TGTGCCAGCAGCTATGGACTAGCGGGGGGAGAGACCCAGTACTTC.